Given below is one T cell receptor (beta chain) in context. The target antigen is unknown. Ten immunoSEQ deep assay plates were used to sequence the DNA of unsorted PBMCs. Original methodology: ImmunoSEQ junction-only sequences lacked quality scores, so their filtering differed. Produced via immunoSEQ multiplex PCR; TCRdb's table is partial and in-frame only. The DNA gave D and trimming, while V, J and clone size come from that table. The sample yields 520,000 or so clones, more than 65% seen once. These data come from a study of shared clonotypes between healthy human individuals. The germline V gene has CDR1 LNHNV and CDR2 YYDKDF (reference sequence). The CDR3 extends over 16 amino acids. V was pared by 1 base and J by 1 base, with 0 bases of the junction left unmatched. The study enrolled healthy HIV-negative adults without recent acute infections or vaccinations as donors. Notes on the study in general: Clonotype sharing among donors was expected to depend on sequencing depth.

The receptor comes from a woman aged 40 to 55 in good health. Some clones in this sample may be carry-over from other donors' samples. Sequencing was performed on PBMCs. The chain uses TRBV15 and TRBJ2-3; 12 bases are shared with TRBD2. The CDR3 DNA sequence: TGTGCCACCAGCAGAGGACTAGCGGGAGGCACAGATACGCAGTATTTT. Translation gives CATSRGLAGGTDTQYF.